This TCR beta chain was obtained from a study of OX40 agonist ivuxolimab in advanced cancers. About the research overall: An agonistic anti-OX40 (CD134) antibody, ivuxolimab, was used to treat the patients. Males comprised around four fifths of the group, whose mean age was approximately 60 years (range 23 to 79). The study's findings and limits: At 0.1 to 3.0 mg/kg and by week 6, CD4+ and CD8+ T cells in the blood had expanded clonally.

Assay used: immunoSEQ multiplex PCR; TCRdb lists only in-frame clones, some missing. Altogether 12,000 or so clones are present, 80% to 85% being singletons, with the ten largest covering 8% to 9.5%. Remarks on this clone: Its antigen is undetermined.

The CDR3 is 10 amino acids. The germline V and J ends were trimmed by 1 base and 15 bases, with 9 bases remaining between them. The sample in question was CD4+ or CD8+ T cells sorted from blood, obtained in a trial of the OX40 agonist ivuxolimab. This chain links TRBV5-7 with TRBJ2-3; D is possibly TRBD1 (5 bases). TRBV5-7 is recorded as an ORF, its role being uncertain. The TCR sequence derives from an adult with an advanced solid tumor such as melanoma, head and neck, liver or kidney cancer. The CDR3 DNA reads as TGTGCCAGCAGCTTGTGGGGCCGATATTTT. Protein product: CASSLWGRYF.